The 6 T cell receptor beta chains listed next were all sequenced from one sample in a study of T cell changes during pregnancy in multiple sclerosis. Generated by immunoSEQ multiplex PCR, the TCRdb table keeps only in-frame clones and is missing some. This table has roughly 48,000 clones, 88% appearing once. Source: CD4+ T cells from peripheral blood mononuclear cells, taken in the second trimester of pregnancy. These receptors came from a female donor with multiple sclerosis, enrolled in a pregnancy study.

This chain connects TRBV4-3 to TRBJ2-1; TRBD2 aligns across 7 bases. This CDR3 spans 14 amino acids. Trimming at V came to 5 bases and at J to 9 bases, leaving 10 bases not matched to a gene. Germline CDR1 LGHNA, CDR2 YSLEER. CDR3 sequence: CASSFKIREAEQFF. CDR3 bases: TGCGCCAGCAGCTTTAAGATTCGGGAGGCTGAGCAGTTCTTC.

V is TRBV4-3 and J is TRBJ2-2; tentative D call: TRBD2 (5 bases). The CDR3 contains 18 residues. V lost 3 bases and J 3 bases, leaving 20 bases between the germline ends. In germline, CDR1 is LGHNA, CDR2 YSLEER. For the CDR3, the DNA is TGCGCCAGCAGCCACGGACTTCCCCCCGCGACGGACACCGGGGAGCTGTTTTTT. This encodes CASSHGLPPATDTGELFF.

V is TRBV15 and J is TRBJ2-3; the match to TRBD2 covers 12 bases. J was trimmed by 6 bases and V by 4 bases; bases with no gene match: 5. From germline, CDR1 is LNHNV and CDR2 YYDKDF (reference sequence). The CDR3 runs 15 residues. CDR3 sequence reads: CATSMLAGGFDTQYF. The CDR3, as DNA: TGTGCCACCAGCATGCTAGCGGGAGGGTTTGATACGCAGTATTTT.

Only a few counts were recorded for this clone. This chain joins TRBV6-1 and TRBJ2-3; TRBD2 aligns across 14 bases. V shed 3 bases and J 3 bases; nucleotides not matched to a gene: 2. Germline-derived CDR1 and CDR2 are MNHNS and SASEGT. The CDR3 loop spans 16 amino acids. CDR3 nucleotide sequence: TGTGCCAGCAGTGAGACTAGCGGGAGGGGGACAGATACGCAGTATTTT. This sequence encodes CASSETSGRGTDTQYF.

The chain joins TRBV30 to TRBJ1-3; D gene ambiguous. Germline V lookup: CDR1 GTSNPN, CDR2 SVGIG (reference sequence). Trimming took 3 bases from V and 7 from J, leaving 13 bases between them. The CDR3 has 13 residues. Here the CDR3 reads CAWSSGAGNTIYF. Written as DNA, the CDR3 is TGTGCCTGGAGCTCCGGTGCCGGGAACACCATATATTTT.

The V gene is TRBV27, the J gene TRBJ2-5; 8 positions match TRBD2. After removal of 1 base from V and 10 bases from J, the junction contained 11 bases not matched to a gene. Germline lookup yields CDR1 MNHEY and CDR2 SMNVEV (reference sequence). This CDR3 has 15 amino acids. The CDR3 nucleotides are TGTGCCAGCAGTTTATATTCCAGCGGGAGACGGGGCCAGTACTTC. Amino acids: CASSLYSSGRRGQYF.